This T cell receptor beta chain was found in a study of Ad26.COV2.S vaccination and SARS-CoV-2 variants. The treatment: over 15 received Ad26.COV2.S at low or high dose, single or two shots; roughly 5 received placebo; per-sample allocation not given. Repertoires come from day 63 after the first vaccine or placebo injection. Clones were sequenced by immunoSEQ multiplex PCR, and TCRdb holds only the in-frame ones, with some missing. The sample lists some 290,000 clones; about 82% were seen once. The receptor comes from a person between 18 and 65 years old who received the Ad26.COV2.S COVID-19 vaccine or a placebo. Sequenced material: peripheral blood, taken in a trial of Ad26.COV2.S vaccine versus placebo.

This CDR3 reads CASSISGDPNEKLFF. CDR3 in DNA: TGTGCCAGCAGCATATCAGGTGATCCTAATGAAAAACTGTTTTTT. This chain connects TRBV4-2 to TRBJ1-4, with D unclear. Germline values: CDR1 LGHNA, CDR2 YNFKEQ. This CDR3 comprises 15 residues. The V and J ends lost 5 bases and 3 bases respectively, with 13 bases between them.